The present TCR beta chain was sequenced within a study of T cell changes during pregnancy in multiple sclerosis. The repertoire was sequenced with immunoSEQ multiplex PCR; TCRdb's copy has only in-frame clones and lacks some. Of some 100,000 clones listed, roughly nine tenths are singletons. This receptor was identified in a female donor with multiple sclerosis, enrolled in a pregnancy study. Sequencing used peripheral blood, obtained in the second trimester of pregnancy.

The CDR3 nucleotides read TGTGCCAGCAGCATACAGGGGGCAGGAGAGACCCAGTACTTC. Translation gives CASSIQGAGETQYF. The chain has TRBV7-6 and TRBJ2-5; 9 positions match TRBD1. The germline gives CDR1 SGHVS, CDR2 FNYEAQ. J gave up 4 bases and V 5 bases, and 5 bases lay outside the gene matches. This CDR3 is built from 14 residues.